This T cell receptor beta chain emerged from a study of OX40 agonist ivuxolimab in advanced cancers. TCRdb's copy holds only in-frame clones and misses some; the assay was immunoSEQ multiplex PCR. This table holds 52,000 or so clones, approximately 86% found once. The CDR3 totals 14 residues. The V gene end was trimmed by 1 base and the J gene end by 7 bases; junction bases not matched to a gene: 3. Germline CDR1 reads MGHRA; CDR2 reads YSYEKL. The receptor was derived from an adult with an advanced solid tumor such as melanoma, head and neck, liver or kidney cancer. Sequencing was performed on CD4+ or CD8+ T cells sorted from blood, taken in a trial of the OX40 agonist ivuxolimab. J is TRBJ2-3 and V is TRBV4-1; 9 bases are shared with TRBD2. Here the CDR3 reads CASSQGLAANTQYF. As DNA, the CDR3 is TGCGCCAGCAGCCAAGGACTAGCGGCTAATACGCAGTATTTT.